The 13 T cell receptor beta chains in this list originate from one sample, sequenced in a study of T cell responses to AZD1222 COVID-19 vaccine. The protocol was immunoSEQ multiplex PCR, while the TCRdb copy is restricted to in-frame clones and leaves out a portion. Of approximately 80,000 clones listed, approximately 86% are singletons. The sample was peripheral blood, taken on day 0 of MenACWY control vaccination. The receptors were sampled from an adult in good health.

The rearrangement uses TRBV29-1 and TRBJ1-2; D ambiguous. The CDR3 consists of 16 residues. Germline CDR1 is SQVTM and CDR2 is ANQGSEA. Deletions cut 5 bases from V and 4 bases from J, with 23 bases between. CDR3 bases: TGCAGCGTTACCGCAGGAGCCAAGCAAAGCGCCTATGGCTACACCTTC. It yields the protein CSVTAGAKQSAYGYTF.

The gene calls are TRBV6-5 and TRBJ2-7, with a tentative D call TRBD1 (6 bases). The CDR3 has 13 amino acids. CDR1 and CDR2 from the germline V gene are MNHEY and SVGAGI. V lost 4 bases and J lost 2, with 9 bases in between. This CDR3 reads CASSWGQTYEQYF. CDR3 DNA: TGTGCCAGCAGTTGGGGACAAACCTACGAGCAGTACTTC.

The rearrangement uses TRBV19 and TRBJ2-1; 10 positions agree with TRBD2. This CDR3 has 16 residues. CDR1 is LNHDA and CDR2 is SQIVND in the germline V gene (reference sequence). V lost 4 bases and J lost 0; bases outside the gene matches: 3. CDR3 in DNA: TGTGCCAGTAGTACTAGCGGGGGCCGCTCCTACAATGAGCAGTTCTTC. This gives the protein CASSTSGGRSYNEQFF. Full variable domain (remainder filled in from reference TRBV19 and TRBJ2-1): DGGITQSPKYLFRKEGQNVTLSCEQNLNHDAMYWYRQDPGQGLRLIYYSQIVNDFQKGDIAEGYSVSREKKESFPLTVTSAQKNPTAFYLCASSTSGGRSYNEQFFGPGTRLTVL.

The rearrangement links TRBV5-1 to TRBJ2-1; the D gene is possibly TRBD1 (5 bases). CDR1 is SGHRS, CDR2 YFSETQ, per germline. With 0 bases removed from V and 5 bases from J, the gap between germline ends came to 15 bases. This CDR3 is built from 16 residues. Here the CDR3 DNA reads TGCGCCAGCAGCTTGGGTCTCAAGACAGCTAACAATGAGCAGTTCTTC. Amino acids: CASSLGLKTANNEQFF.

The CDR3 DNA sequence: TGTGCCAGTAGTATAGTATCCGGGACCAAGACCGATGAGCAGTTCTTC. The encoded protein is CASSIVSGTKTDEQFF. The chain is built from TRBV19 and TRBJ2-1, with D perhaps assigned TRBD1 or TRBD2 (5 bases each). This CDR3 has 16 amino acids. Germline V lookup: CDR1 LNHDA, CDR2 SQIVND (reference sequence). Trimming stripped 1 base from V and 8 bases from J, with 18 bases between.

This sequence joins TRBV4-1 and TRBJ1-4; TRBD1 is a possible D gene (6 bases). Trimming left V 0 bases short and J 4 bases short, with 12 bases between. Germline CDR1 and CDR2: MGHRA and YSYEKL. The CDR3 totals 16 residues. CDR3 sequence reads: CASSQERGVGNEKLFF. CDR3 DNA: TGCGCCAGCAGCCAAGAGAGGGGGGTCGGTAATGAAAAACTGTTTTTT.

The gene calls are TRBV6-5 and TRBJ2-7, with D perhaps matching TRBD2 (6 bases). With 5 bases removed from V and 5 bases from J, the gap between germline ends came to 19 bases. The CDR3 runs 15 residues. Germline CDR1 MNHEY, CDR2 SVGAGI. The CDR3 here is CASSPRAGIENEQYF. Here the CDR3 DNA reads TGTGCCAGCAGTCCCAGGGCGGGGATAGAGAACGAGCAGTACTTC.

The chain is built from TRBV10-3 and TRBJ2-3; TRBD2 matches 15 bases. Germline CDR1 and CDR2: ENHRY and SYGVKD. V lost 6 bases and J lost 2; bases outside the gene matches: 6. The CDR3 length is 17 residues. As DNA, the CDR3 is TGTGCCATCAGGGCGGGACTAGCGGGGGGCCTCACAGATACGCAGTATTTT. This sequence encodes CAIRAGLAGGLTDTQYF.

A note on this clone: Additional DNA sequences in this sample encode the identical CDR3. This chain connects TRBV11-2 to TRBJ1-3, with no clear D. The CDR3 runs to 15 residues. The germline V gene encodes CDR1 SGHAT and CDR2 FQNNGV. With 0 bases removed from V and 0 bases from J, the gap between germline ends came to 6 bases. The CDR3 sequence is CASSLDLGSGNTIYF. CDR3 sequence (DNA): TGTGCCAGCAGCTTAGATCTTGGCTCTGGAAACACCATATATTTT.

The chain carries TRBV3-1 (or the pseudogene TRBV3-2) and TRBJ1-1, with D possibly being TRBD1 (6 bases). Germline V CDR1 and CDR2: LGHDT, YNNKEL (reference sequence). The length of the CDR3 is 12 residues. Trimming took off 4 bases at V and 7 bases at J, with 10 bases between the two ends. The CDR3 DNA is TGTGCCAGCAGCCCAGGACAGCTTGAAGCTTTCTTT. Its translation: CASSPGQLEAFF.

This chain connects TRBV2 to TRBJ1-2; 9 bases line up with TRBD1. Trimming took 5 bases from V and 3 from J; bases not matched to a gene: 7. The CDR3 has 15 residues. Germline CDR1 SNHLY, CDR2 FYNNEI. CDR3 residues: CASSLGQGVYYGYTF. CDR3 nucleotides: TGTGCCAGCAGTTTGGGACAGGGTGTTTACTATGGCTACACCTTC. Using reference TRBV2 and TRBJ1-2 for the parts outside the CDR3, the full variable domain is EPEVTQTPSHQVTQMGQEVILRCVPISNHLYFYWYRQILGQKVEFLVSFYNNEISEKSEIFDDQFSVERPDGSNFTLKIRSTKLEDSAMYFCASSLGQGVYYGYTFGSGTRLTVV.

Only a few counts were recorded for this clone. This chain links TRBV29-1 with TRBJ2-1; tentatively, D is TRBD2 (5 bases). V lost 6 bases and J 4 bases, leaving 10 bases between the germline ends. This CDR3 is built from 12 residues. CDR1 is SQVTM, CDR2 ANQGSEA, per germline. CDR3: CSVEVVYNEQFF. Written as DNA, the CDR3 is TGCAGCGTGGAGGTGGTTTACAATGAGCAGTTCTTC.

The V and J genes are TRBV20-1 and TRBJ1-2; the D gene is possibly TRBD1 (5 bases). Germline V gives CDR1 DFQATT, CDR2 SNEGSKA (reference sequence). V was trimmed by 6 bases and J by 8 bases, leaving 13 bases between them. The CDR3 runs to 11 residues. The CDR3 protein is CSAEWGEGYTF. CDR3 DNA sequence: TGCAGTGCCGAGTGGGGGGAAGGCTACACCTTC.